The 32 T cell receptor beta chains given below trace back to one sample, sequenced in a study of shared clonotypes between healthy human individuals. Sequencing used immunoSEQ multiplex PCR; TCRdb keeps in-frame clones, though not all of them. The sample carries approximately 330,000 clones, 73% recorded once. The sequenced sample was memory CD4+ T cells sorted from blood. Subset noted: CD45RA-negative fraction. Source of these receptors: a man aged 25-45 years in good health.

This clone was picked up one time. This sequence joins TRBV12-5 and TRBJ2-7, with 12 bases lining up with TRBD2. Unmatched junction bases numbered 2, after V lost 2 bases and J lost 3 bases. The CDR3 extends over 15 amino acids. Germline V gives CDR1 LGHNT, CDR2 FRNRAP. CDR3 protein: CASGLRTSGDYEQYF. DNA for the CDR3: TGTGCTAGTGGTTTGCGGACTAGCGGGGACTACGAGCAGTACTTC.

This clone was seen a handful of times. This chain connects TRBV6-5 to TRBJ2-7, with a tentative D call TRBD1 (6 bases). The CDR3 is made up of 12 amino acids. The germline V gene encodes CDR1 MNHEY and CDR2 SVGAGI. Trimming removed 11 bases from V and 0 bases from J, with 11 bases in between. The CDR3 coding sequence is TGTGCCTCCAGGGGCGGCTCCTACGAGCAGTACTTC. Amino acid sequence: CASRGGSYEQYF.

V and J are TRBV2 and TRBJ2-2; D is possibly TRBD2 (6 bases). CDR3 length equals 15 residues. The germline gives CDR1 SNHLY, CDR2 FYNNEI. Trimming pared 1 base from V and 7 bases from J, leaving 13 bases between. The CDR3 DNA follows: TGTGCCAGCAGTGAAGGGCGGGGCCTAAACGGGGAGCTGTTTTTT. Translated, it gives CASSEGRGLNGELFF.

The genes are TRBV19 and TRBJ2-7, with 7 positions matching TRBD1. Trimming cost V 6 bases and J 7 bases; bases outside gene matches: 9. The CDR3 loop spans 13 amino acids. Germline-derived CDR1 and CDR2 are LNHDA and SQIVND (reference sequence). The CDR3 spells CASSMQGGQEQYF. CDR3 sequence (DNA): TGTGCCAGTAGCATGCAAGGGGGCCAGGAGCAGTACTTC.

The DNA of the CDR3 is TGTGCCAGCTCACCACCGGACAGGTCCCTGGCCGGGGAGCTGTTTTTT. It encodes CASSPPDRSLAGELFF. The chain recombines TRBV18 with TRBJ2-2; 7 nucleotides align to TRBD1. V gave up 0 bases and J gave up 6 bases; unmatched junction bases: 7. Germline assignment: CDR1 KGHSH and CDR2 LQKENI. The CDR3 sequence is 16 residues long.

V usage is TRBV18 and J usage is TRBJ1-1; 10 positions match TRBD1. The CDR3 runs 16 residues. V lost 3 bases to trimming and J lost 6 bases; unmatched junction nucleotides: 10. Germline V gene data show CDR1 as KGHSH and CDR2 as LQKENI. The CDR3 spells CASSPPSTGTGAEAFF. The CDR3 region has the DNA TGTGCCAGCTCACCTCCATCCACCGGGACAGGGGCTGAAGCTTTCTTT. The full variable domain, rest sourced from reference TRBV18 and TRBJ1-1, is NAGVMQNPRHLVRRRGQEARLRCSPMKGHSHVYWYRQLPEEGLKFMVYLQKENIIDESGMPKERFSAEFPKEGPSILRIQQVVRGDSAAYFCASSPPSTGTGAEAFFGQGTRLTVV.

This clone was seen just once. This CDR3 reads CASSRAREQYF. Written as DNA, the CDR3 is TGTGCCAGCAGCCGAGCTCGGGAGCAGTACTTC. The gene calls are TRBV5-6 and TRBJ2-7, with D uncertain. The germline V gene encodes CDR1 SGHDT and CDR2 YYEEEE. This CDR3 spans 11 amino acids. The V end was cut by 4 bases, the J end by 7 bases, with 9 bases between. The full variable domain, completed using reference TRBV5-6 and TRBJ2-7, is DAGVTQSPTHLIKTRGQQVTLRCSPKSGHDTVSWYQQALGQGPQFIFQYYEEEERQRGNFPDRFSGHQFPNYSSELNVNALLLGDSALYLCASSRAREQYFGPGTRLTVT.

With regard to this clone: Its ends do not fully match the called genes, so a read error is possible. The rearrangement links TRBV7-7 to TRBJ2-2, with D possibly called TRBD1 or TRBD2 (6 bases each). In germline, CDR1 is SSHAT, CDR2 FNYEAQ (reference sequence). CDR3 length: 15 residues. The CDR3 DNA sequence: TGTGCTAGCAGTATGATCTTGGGGGGCTCCGGGGAGCTGTTTTTT. It codes for CASSMILGGSGELFF.

The chain has TRBV6-5 and TRBJ1-2, with D unclear. Trimming left V 0 bases short and J 0 bases short, with 5 bases between. Germline CDR1 reads MNHEY; CDR2 reads SVGAGI. The CDR3 has 14 residues. CDR3 in DNA: TGTGCCAGCAGTTACTCGGGCGCTAACTATGGCTACACCTTC. Protein: CASSYSGANYGYTF.

The genes are TRBV6-6 and TRBJ2-2, with a possible D match to TRBD1 (6 bases). Germline loops: CDR1 MNHNY, CDR2 SVGAGI (reference sequence). Trimming removed 4 bases from V and 1 base from J, with 13 bases in between. The length of the CDR3 is 16 residues. CDR3 sequence: CASSSPGHQNTGELFF. DNA of the CDR3: TGTGCCAGCAGTTCTCCGGGACACCAGAACACCGGGGAGCTGTTTTTT.

J is TRBJ2-7 and V is TRBV5-5; D is perhaps TRBD1 (6 bases). The CDR3 loop spans 16 amino acids. Deletions cut 1 base from V and 0 bases from J, with 14 bases between. Germline lookup yields CDR1 SGHKS and CDR2 YYEKEE (reference sequence). In nucleotides, the CDR3 is TGTGCCAGCAGCTTGTCTTCGAGAGGGGGCTCCTACGAGCAGTACTTC. It is translated as CASSLSSRGGSYEQYF.

In this sample, this clone turned up once. The chain joins TRBV6-4 to TRBJ2-3; D is possibly TRBD1 or TRBD2 (5 bases each). CDR3 size: 13 residues. Germline V gene lookup returns CDR1 MRHNA and CDR2 SNTAGT. Trimming shortened V by 6 bases and J by 7 bases, and 14 bases separated the two germline ends. As DNA, the CDR3 is TGTGCCAGCAGCCCAGAGGGACGGAATACGCAGTATTTT. It codes for CASSPEGRNTQYF.

V is TRBV1 and J is TRBJ2-3. TRBV1 represents a pseudogene. This CDR3 has 12 residues. DNA for the CDR3: TGCACCACCGCCCGGGCCAAGGATACGCAGTATTTT. Its protein product is CTTARAKDTQYF.

Concerning this clone: In the same sample, other DNA sequences code for this CDR3. This chain connects TRBV28 to TRBJ2-7; the match to TRBD2 covers 9 bases. Trimming at V came to 1 base and at J to 3 bases, leaving 1 base not matched to a gene. There are 14 residues in the CDR3. From germline, CDR1 is MDHEN and CDR2 SYDVKM. The CDR3: CASSLSTSGYEQYF. The CDR3 coding sequence is TGTGCCAGCAGTTTATCGACTAGCGGCTACGAGCAGTACTTC.

The DNA of the CDR3 is TGTGCCACCCGCGACAGGGAATCGGGCTATGGCTACACCTTC. Translating gives CATRDRESGYGYTF. J is TRBJ1-2 and V is TRBV10-3; 7 bases fit TRBD1. This CDR3 is built from 14 residues. With V trimmed by 10 bases and J by 4 bases, 12 bases remained unmatched. Germline CDR1 and CDR2: ENHRY and SYGVKD.

The V and J genes are TRBV6-6 and TRBJ2-7; TRBD1 matches 8 bases. J gave up 2 bases and V 2 bases, and 2 bases lay outside the gene matches. The CDR3 consists of 14 residues. The germline gives CDR1 MNHNY, CDR2 SVGAGI (reference sequence). In DNA, the CDR3 is TGTGCCAGCAGTTACGCGGGACAGGCCTACGAGCAGTACTTC. It codes for CASSYAGQAYEQYF.

Points on this clone: One junction end does not reproduce the germline sequence, and a read error may be involved. The V call is TRBV29-1, the J call TRBJ2-7, with TRBD2 identical over 15 bases. This CDR3 is 16 amino acids long. Germline loops: CDR1 SQVTM, CDR2 ANQGSEA. This chain's CDR3 is CSVEGLAGGIPYEQYF. CDR3 DNA: TGCAGCGTAGAAGGACTAGCGGGAGGGATTCCGTACGAGCAGTACTTC.

The table lists this clone with a few counts. The rearrangement joins TRBV6-1 to TRBJ2-3; possible D gene TRBD1, 8 bases. The V end lost 7 bases, the J end lost 4 bases, and 18 bases lay between the germline ends. The CDR3 is 15 residues long. Germline V gene data show CDR1 as MNHNS and CDR2 as SASEGT. CDR3 DNA: TGTGCCAGCACATATGGACAGGGAGGGGCAGATACGCAGTATTTT. It specifies CASTYGQGGADTQYF.

This sequence joins TRBV27 and TRBJ2-2; D call uncertain. Trimming took off 5 bases at V and 2 bases at J, with 9 bases between the two ends. The V gene's germline CDR1 is MNHEY and CDR2 SMNVEV (reference sequence). There are 14 residues in the CDR3. The CDR3 spells CASSINYNTGELFF. The CDR3 coding sequence is TGTGCCAGCAGTATTAATTACAACACCGGGGAGCTGTTTTTT.

There are many counts of this clone. The chain couples TRBV5-1 to TRBJ2-1, with 11 bases fitting TRBD2. V gave up 0 bases and J gave up 13 bases; unmatched junction bases: 9. CDR1 and CDR2 from the germline V gene are SGHRS and YFSETQ. The CDR3 consists of 15 residues. CDR3 sequence (DNA): TGCGCCAGCAGCTTGGAGTCCCTAGCGGGAGGCCATCAGTTCTTC. Its translation is CASSLESLAGGHQFF.

J is TRBJ1-5 and V is TRBV28; D unresolved. Per germline, CDR1 MDHEN and CDR2 SYDVKM. V was cut by 3 bases and J by 7 bases, with 13 bases left in between. The CDR3 extends over 14 amino acids. This CDR3 is CASSFLLGEQPQHF. The CDR3 DNA reads as TGTGCCAGCAGTTTTTTACTGGGCGAGCAGCCCCAGCATTTT.

The chain recombines TRBV28 with TRBJ2-3, with unresolved D. The CDR3 sequence is 16 residues long. The V end was cut by 6 bases, the J end by 2 bases, with 18 bases between. Germline lookup yields CDR1 MDHEN and CDR2 SYDVKM. CDR3 sequence: CASRGSKGRVTDTQYF. CDR3 coding DNA: TGTGCCAGCAGAGGGTCCAAGGGCCGGGTCACAGATACGCAGTATTTT.

This sequence joins TRBV10-3 and TRBJ2-3, with a tentative D call TRBD2 (5 bases). V was pared by 4 bases and J by 0 bases, with 8 bases between. Germline V gene sequence: CDR1 ENHRY, CDR2 SYGVKD. The length of the CDR3 is 14 residues. CDR3 sequence reads: CAISVGGSTDTQYF. CDR3 coding DNA: TGTGCCATCAGTGTAGGCGGGAGCACAGATACGCAGTATTTT.

This clone was seen a handful of times. The genes are TRBV7-2 and TRBJ2-3, with 11 bases matching TRBD1. Germline V gene lookup returns CDR1 SGHTA and CDR2 FQGNSA. This CDR3 contains 15 residues. V was clipped by 5 bases and J by 4 bases; unmatched bases: 5. CDR3 amino acids: CASSPRTGGADTQYF. In DNA form, the CDR3 reads TGTGCCAGCAGCCCTAGGACAGGGGGCGCAGATACGCAGTATTTT.

J is TRBJ2-1 and V is TRBV7-6; D unresolved. Trimming cost V 3 bases and J 9 bases, with 21 bases left between them. Per germline, CDR1 SGHVS and CDR2 FNYEAQ. The length of the CDR3 is 16 residues. This chain's CDR3 is CASSLFGTSSAGEQFF. CDR3 DNA: TGTGCCAGCAGCTTGTTCGGAACCTCCAGCGCCGGTGAGCAGTTCTTC.

The chain has TRBV11-1 and TRBJ2-1; TRBD2 aligns across 13 bases. Germline V gives CDR1 SGHAT, CDR2 FQDESV (reference sequence). There are 15 residues in the CDR3. V shed 5 bases and J 2 bases; nucleotides not matched to a gene: 0. The CDR3, as DNA: TGTGCCAGCAGCGGACTAGCGGGGGCCTACAATGAGCAGTTCTTC. Its translation: CASSGLAGAYNEQFF. The complete variable domain, with remaining parts taken from reference TRBV11-1 and TRBJ2-1, reads EAEVAQSPRYKITEKSQAVAFWCDPISGHATLYWYRQILGQGPELLVQFQDESVVDDSQLPKDRFSAERLKGVDSTLKIQPAELGDSAMYLCASSGLAGAYNEQFFGPGTRLTVL.

This clone was recorded many times. The chain joins TRBV10-3 to TRBJ2-7; TRBD2 matches 7 bases. Losses at the gene ends were 9 bases for V and 2 bases for J; bases not matched to a gene: 1. This CDR3 region has 11 residues. CDR1 is ENHRY, CDR2 SYGVKD, per germline. The CDR3 spells CAMGGAYEQYF. The CDR3 DNA is TGTGCCATGGGGGGGGCCTACGAGCAGTACTTC.

This clone appeared once. The rearrangement links TRBV7-8 to TRBJ2-5; TRBD1 matches 11 bases. The V and J ends lost 5 bases and 5 bases, in that order; junction bases with no gene match: 7. CDR3 length equals 15 residues. The germline gives CDR1 SGHVS, CDR2 FQNEAQ. The CDR3 region has the DNA TGTGCCAGCAGCGGCTGGGACAGGGGGATTGAGACCCAGTACTTC. The encoded protein is CASSGWDRGIETQYF.

This clone has a handful of counts. The rearrangement uses TRBV18 and TRBJ2-1; the D gene is possibly TRBD1 (6 bases). V shed 1 base and J shed 2 bases, with 12 bases lying between them. The CDR3 contains 16 residues. From germline, CDR1 is KGHSH and CDR2 LQKENI. CDR3 bases: TGTGCCAGCTCACCACGGACAGTAAAAACCTACAATGAGCAGTTCTTC. It specifies CASSPRTVKTYNEQFF. The variable domain in full, completed from reference TRBV18 and TRBJ2-1, reads NAGVMQNPRHLVRRRGQEARLRCSPMKGHSHVYWYRQLPEEGLKFMVYLQKENIIDESGMPKERFSAEFPKEGPSILRIQQVVRGDSAAYFCASSPRTVKTYNEQFFGPGTRLTVL.

The chain combines TRBV6-1 with TRBJ2-2, with D uncertain. The germline CDR1 and CDR2 sequences are MNHNS and SASEGT. This CDR3 contains 12 residues. The V gene lost 6 bases and the J gene lost 5 bases, with 7 bases spanning the gap. CDR3 loop: CASRRTTGELFF. DNA of the CDR3: TGTGCCAGCAGGAGAACTACCGGGGAGCTGTTTTTT.

This rearrangement joins TRBV5-4 to TRBJ2-5; the D gene is possibly TRBD2 (5 bases). The ends were cut back, 0 bases at V and 1 base at J, with 10 bases in the middle. Germline-derived CDR1 and CDR2 are SGHNT and YYREEE (reference sequence). The CDR3 is 15 residues long. CDR3 in DNA: TGTGCCAGCAGCTTGGCCGGGGTGTCCCAAGAGACCCAGTACTTC. Translated, it gives CASSLAGVSQETQYF.

V gene TRBV5-1 combines with J gene TRBJ2-3; D is unclear. The V gene lost 1 base and the J gene lost 4 bases, with 10 bases spanning the gap. CDR3 length: 14 amino acids. The V gene's germline CDR1 is SGHRS and CDR2 YFSETQ. The CDR3: CASSLRQAADTQYF. The CDR3 DNA sequence: TGCGCCAGCAGCTTGCGGCAGGCCGCAGATACGCAGTATTTT. The full variable domain, its missing parts supplied by reference TRBV5-1 and TRBJ2-3, is KAGVTQTPRYLIKTRGQQVTLSCSPISGHRSVSWYQQTPGQGLQFLFEYFSETQRNKGNFPGRFSGRQFSNSRSEMNVSTLELGDSALYLCASSLRQAADTQYFGPGTRLTVL.